This TCR beta chain stems from a study of CD8 T cells in Susac syndrome. Random hexamers primed reverse transcription of about 0.45 to 1 ug RNA. The immunoSEQ assay covered 54 Vbeta and 13 Jbeta segments for CDR3. TCRdb fed the immunoSEQ multiplex PCR reads into MiXCR, producing one record per CDR3 protein. The sample has about 66,000 distinct CDR3 sequences, just under 95% seen once. The length of the CDR3 is 16 residues. Trimming removed 4 bases at V and 4 bases at J, with 20 bases between. The germline CDR1 and CDR2 sequences are SEHNR and FQNEAQ (reference sequence). The chain is built from TRBV7-9 and TRBJ2-7; tentative D call: TRBD1 (6 bases). Specimen: CD8+ T cells from PBMCs. The clonotype was recovered from a human donor with multiple sclerosis. CDR3 nucleotide sequence: TGTGCCAGCAGCTCTGAATCCGGGACAATAACATACGAGCAGTACTTC. It yields the protein CASSSESGTITYEQYF.